Listed below are T cell receptor beta chains from one sample, sequenced in a study of blood T cells in healthy people across ages. TCRdb called the 5' RACE reads again in MiXCR, with one record for every CDR3 protein. The data contain over 750,000 distinct CDR3 sequences, more than 20% of them singletons. Separately, the same data were catalogued under a study of T cells of mothers and their children.

Sequences were obtained from blood. Receptor source: a boy younger than 18 in good health. Each CDR3 is given with its conserved first and last residue. A D gene is named only where the DNA matches it firmly. A row's size may be missing; if present it is once, few, many or a size class.

abundance	j_gene	v_gene	d_gene	CDR3aa	CDR3nt
-	TRBJ2-1	TRBV11-1	TRBD1	CASSLVGGDYNEQFF	TGTGCCAGCAGCTTAGTAGGGGGCGACTACAATGAGCAGTTCTTC
few	TRBJ2-5	TRBV5-1	TRBD1	CASSIGTGQGETQYF	TGCGCCAGCAGCATAGGGACAGGGCAGGGGGAGACCCAGTACTTC
few	TRBJ2-5	TRBV6-6	TRBD2	CASSFQTSGRVSEQYF	TGTGCCAGCAGTTTTCAGACTAGCGGGAGAGTCAGTGAGCAGTACTTC
-	TRBJ2-1	TRBV7-2	TRBD2	CASSLQVASGAYNEQFF	TGTGCCAGCAGCCTACAGGTGGCTAGCGGAGCCTACAATGAGCAGTTCTTC
-	TRBJ1-5	TRBV15	-	CATSSPGQPQHF	TGTGCCACCAGCAGTCCGGGACAGCCCCAGCATTTT
-	TRBJ1-2	TRBV3-1	TRBD1	CASSQWDRGEGYGYTF	TGTGCCAGCAGCCAGTGGGACAGGGGAGAGGGCTATGGCTACACCTTC
-	TRBJ1-6	TRBV18	-	CASSPYGDVNSPLHF	TGTGCCAGCTCACCCTATGGGGATGTTAATTCACCCCTCCACTTT
few	TRBJ2-1	TRBV19	-	CASSPFEGEGGNEQFF	TGTGCCAGTAGCCCATTTGAGGGAGAGGGGGGGAATGAGCAGTTCTTC
-	TRBJ2-2	TRBV27	-	CASSLQYTGELFF	TGTGCCAGCAGTTTACAATACACCGGGGAGCTGTTTTTT
-	TRBJ1-5	TRBV19	-	CASSTTGFVQPQHF	TGTGCCAGTAGTACAACAGGGTTTGTTCAGCCCCAGCATTTT
few	TRBJ2-7	TRBV9	TRBD2	CASSVAGGPFSEQYF	TGTGCCAGCAGCGTAGCGGGGGGGCCGTTCTCCGAGCAGTACTTC
few	TRBJ1-3	TRBV7-9	-	CVSSLAQGRGNTIYF	TGTGTCAGCAGCTTAGCGCAAGGCAGGGGAAACACCATATATTTT
few	TRBJ2-5	TRBV12-3/TRBV12-4	TRBD2	CASSPGASGNQETQYF	TGTGCCAGCAGCCCCGGGGCTAGCGGGAACCAAGAGACCCAGTACTTC
few	TRBJ2-2	TRBV13	TRBD1	CASSPGTGGSGELFF	TGTGCCAGCAGCCCCGGGACAGGGGGCTCCGGGGAGCTGTTTTTT
-	TRBJ2-1	TRBV7-2	-	CASSLVGRGVNEQFF	TGTGCCAGCAGCTTAGTCGGTAGGGGGGTCAATGAGCAGTTCTTC
few	TRBJ2-1	TRBV29-1	-	CSVTGSYSYNEQFF	TGCAGCGTTACCGGGAGCTACTCCTACAATGAGCAGTTCTTC
-	TRBJ2-7	TRBV20-1	TRBD2	CSARDSGTSGKGYEQYF	TGCAGTGCTAGAGATTCGGGGACTAGCGGGAAGGGCTACGAGCAGTACTTC
few	TRBJ1-4	TRBV4-2	-	CASSQDGKRGNEKLFF	TGTGCCAGCAGCCAAGATGGCAAGAGGGGTAATGAAAAACTGTTTTTT
-	TRBJ1-5	TRBV29-1	-	CSVAGERNQPQHF	TGCAGCGTTGCAGGGGAGCGCAATCAGCCCCAGCATTTT
-	TRBJ2-7	TRBV20-1	TRBD1	CSARTGGLSYEQYF	TGCAGTGCTCGGACAGGGGGCTTGTCCTACGAGCAGTACTTC
few	TRBJ2-7	TRBV20-1	TRBD2	CSAGTSGGHEQYF	TGCAGTGCCGGGACTAGCGGGGGCCACGAGCAGTACTTC
once	TRBJ1-4	TRBV5-6	-	CASSLYGTQGFF	TGTGCCAGCAGCTTGTATGGGACCCAGGGGTTTTTT
few	TRBJ2-7	TRBV4-1	-	CASSKVAVTYEQYF	TGCGCCAGCAGTAAGGTGGCGGTGACCTACGAGCAGTACTTC
few	TRBJ1-4	TRBV6-6	-	CASRLTGATNEKLFF	TGTGCCAGCAGGCTGACGGGGGCAACTAATGAAAAACTGTTTTTT
-	TRBJ2-2	TRBV6-1	-	CASSPEGWRAQGNTGELFF	TGTGCCAGCAGCCCCGAAGGGTGGCGGGCTCAGGGGAACACCGGGGAGCTGTTTTTT
-	TRBJ1-1	TRBV20-1	-	CSARLIMNTEAFF	TGCAGTGCCAGGCTGATTATGAACACTGAAGCTTTCTTT
-	TRBJ2-1	TRBV4-1	TRBD2	CASSLRTSGGISYNERFF	TGCGCCAGCAGCCTACGGACTAGCGGGGGTATCTCCTACAATGAGCGGTTCTTC
few	TRBJ2-1	TRBV2	TRBD1	CARDRGPYNEQFF	TGTGCCAGGGACAGGGGGCCTTACAATGAGCAGTTCTTC
few	TRBJ1-4	TRBV12-3/TRBV12-4	TRBD1	CASSLEFEAGGTTNEKLFF	TGTGCCAGCAGTTTAGAATTCGAAGCAGGGGGGACAACTAATGAAAAACTGTTTTTT
-	TRBJ1-3	TRBV29-1	-	CSVSLGVAGNTIYF	TGCAGCGTTAGCCTCGGGGTCGCTGGAAACACCATATATTTT
few	TRBJ2-4	TRBV12-3/TRBV12-4	TRBD1	CASSIYPGQGENIQYF	TGTGCCAGCAGTATATACCCGGGACAGGGAGAAAACATTCAGTACTTC
-	TRBJ2-7	TRBV5-1	-	CASSLEVGGYSYEQYF	TGCGCCAGCAGCTTGGAGGTTGGAGGGTATTCCTACGAGCAGTACTTC
-	TRBJ2-5	TRBV7-3	-	CASSVSNNVGETQYF	TGTGCCAGCAGCGTTAGCAACAACGTCGGAGAGACCCAGTACTTC
-	TRBJ2-2	TRBV6-2/TRBV6-3	-	CASSYSNWDRDGELFF	TGTGCCAGCAGTTACTCGAATTGGGACCGGGACGGGGAGCTGTTTTTT
-	TRBJ2-4	TRBV7-9	TRBD2	CASSPTSADIQYF	TGTGCCAGCAGCCCGACTAGCGCGGACATTCAGTACTTC
many	TRBJ2-1	TRBV7-2	-	CASSTRVNEQFF	TGTGCCAGCAGCACTAGAGTCAATGAGCAGTTCTTC
few	TRBJ2-7	TRBV2	-	CASSQTINEQYF	TGTGCCAGCAGTCAGACAATAAACGAGCAGTACTTC
-	TRBJ2-5	TRBV7-2	-	CASSPRGTAKQETQYF	TGTGCCAGCAGCCCTAGGGGGACGGCGAAACAAGAGACCCAGTACTTC
few	TRBJ1-2	TRBV12-3/TRBV12-4	TRBD1	CASSPFGQGYGYTF	TGTGCCAGCAGTCCCTTCGGACAGGGTTATGGCTACACCTTC
few	TRBJ2-1	TRBV29-1	TRBD2	CSAGTSGVSYNEQFF	TGCAGCGCCGGGACTAGCGGCGTCTCCTACAATGAGCAGTTCTTC
few	TRBJ1-1	TRBV6-5	-	CASSYSRNMNTEAFF	TGTGCCAGCAGTTACTCGAGGAATATGAACACTGAAGCTTTCTTT
-	TRBJ1-1	TRBV4-3	-	CASSQDPYTEAFF	TGCGCCAGCAGCCAAGATCCCTACACTGAAGCTTTCTTT
few	TRBJ2-5	TRBV9	TRBD2	CASSVDPSGGVRETQYF	TGTGCCAGCAGCGTGGATCCAAGCGGGGGAGTCCGAGAGACCCAGTACTTC
few	TRBJ1-5	TRBV15	-	CATSSDEGNQPQHF	TGTGCCACCAGCAGCGACGAGGGCAATCAGCCCCAGCATTTT
-	TRBJ2-7	TRBV12-3/TRBV12-4	TRBD1	CASSLGTGGPYVQYF	TGTGCCAGCAGTCTTGGGACAGGGGGCCCCTACGTGCAGTACTTC
few	TRBJ1-2	TRBV12-3/TRBV12-4	-	CASSTGELYGYTF	TGTGCCAGCAGTACGGGAGAGCTCTATGGCTACACCTTC
-	TRBJ2-1	TRBV29-1	TRBD2	CSVSERGGGNEQFF	TGCAGCGTTTCAGAGCGGGGGGGCGGTAATGAGCAGTTCTTC
few	TRBJ2-5	TRBV7-2	TRBD2	CASSFLGGKEETQYF	TGTGCCAGCAGCTTTCTGGGGGGGAAGGAGGAGACCCAGTACTTC
few	TRBJ2-3	TRBV29-1	-	CSVEGLRSSTDTQYF	TGCAGCGTTGAAGGACTACGGTCTAGCACAGATACGCAGTATTTT
-	TRBJ2-1	TRBV7-2	TRBD2	CASSPHSGTSGGRSSNEQFF	TGTGCCAGCAGCCCTCACTCCGGGACTAGCGGGGGTAGGTCGTCCAATGAGCAGTTCTTC
few	TRBJ2-1	TRBV11-1	TRBD1	CASSLVGQGASNEQFF	TGTGCCAGCAGCTTAGTGGGGCAGGGGGCGTCCAATGAGCAGTTCTTC
-	TRBJ2-1	TRBV7-8	-	CASSSILRNEQFF	TGTGCCAGCAGCTCCATTCTCCGCAATGAGCAGTTCTTC
-	TRBJ1-1	TRBV25-1	-	CASSELWQGGPKNTEAFF	TGTGCCAGCAGTGAGCTTTGGCAGGGTGGGCCCAAGAACACTGAAGCTTTCTTT